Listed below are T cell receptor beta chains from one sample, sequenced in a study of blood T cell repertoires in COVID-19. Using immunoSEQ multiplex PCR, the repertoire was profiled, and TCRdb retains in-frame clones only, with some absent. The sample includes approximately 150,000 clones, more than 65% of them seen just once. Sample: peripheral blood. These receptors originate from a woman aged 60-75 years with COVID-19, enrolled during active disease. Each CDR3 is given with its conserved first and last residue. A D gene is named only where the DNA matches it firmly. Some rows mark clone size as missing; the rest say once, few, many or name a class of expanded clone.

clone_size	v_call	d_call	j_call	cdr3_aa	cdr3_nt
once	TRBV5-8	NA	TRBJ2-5	CASSLWPRRDKSGETQYF	TGTGCCAGCAGCTTGTGGCCTCGGCGGGATAAGTCGGGAGAGACCCAGTACTTC
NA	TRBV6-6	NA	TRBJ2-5	CASSLERGYQETQYF	TGTGCCAGCAGTCTCGAAAGGGGGTACCAAGAGACCCAGTACTTC
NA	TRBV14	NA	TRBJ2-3	CASSQWNSRVSDTQYF	TGTGCCAGCAGCCAATGGAATAGCAGGGTTAGCGATACGCAGTATTTT
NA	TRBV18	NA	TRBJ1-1	CASSPGGGATEAFF	TGTGCCAGCTCACCAGGAGGGGGGGCGACTGAAGCTTTCTTT
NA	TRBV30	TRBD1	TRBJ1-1	CASWGPGGERTEAFF	TGTGCCTCCTGGGGTCCAGGGGGCGAACGAACTGAAGCTTTCTTT
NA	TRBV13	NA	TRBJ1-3	CASSLLQTGNTIYF	TGTGCCAGCAGCTTACTACAGACTGGAAACACCATATATTTT
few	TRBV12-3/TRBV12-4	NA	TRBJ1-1	CASSFQRTEAFF	TGTGCCAGCAGTTTTCAGCGAACTGAAGCTTTCTTT
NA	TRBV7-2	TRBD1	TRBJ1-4	CASSSRGQLNEKLFF	TGTGCCAGCAGCTCGAGGGGACAGCTGAATGAAAAACTGTTTTTT
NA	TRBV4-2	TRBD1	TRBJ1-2	CASSQESRDRRYGYTF	TGTGCCAGCAGCCAAGAGAGCCGGGACAGACGCTATGGCTACACCTTC
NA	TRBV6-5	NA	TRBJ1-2	CASIGSGVYGYTF	TGTGCCAGCATCGGGAGTGGGGTCTATGGCTACACCTTC
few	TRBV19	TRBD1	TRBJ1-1	CASSATGGTEAFF	TGTGCCAGTAGTGCCACAGGGGGCACTGAAGCTTTCTTT
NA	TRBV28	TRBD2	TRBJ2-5	CASSANPGRAESWETQYF	TGTGCCAGCAGCGCAAACCCCGGGAGGGCCGAATCGTGGGAGACCCAGTACTTC
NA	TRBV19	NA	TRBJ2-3	CASSIDVRGGENTQYF	TGTGCCAGTAGTATAGACGTGAGGGGCGGGGAAAATACGCAGTATTTT
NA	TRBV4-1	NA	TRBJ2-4	CASSQVFTSSGNIQYF	TGCGCCAGCAGCCAAGTGTTCACCTCCAGCGGAAACATTCAGTACTTC
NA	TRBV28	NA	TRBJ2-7	CASTGHRIYEQYF	TGTGCCAGCACAGGTCACCGAATCTACGAGCAGTACTTC
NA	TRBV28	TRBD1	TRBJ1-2	CASSSHRDRGWANTGYTF	TGTGCCAGCAGTTCCCACCGGGACAGGGGATGGGCGAATACCGGCTACACCTTC
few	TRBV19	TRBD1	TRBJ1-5	CASSTRTGANQPQHF	TGTGCCAGTAGTACCCGGACAGGGGCGAATCAGCCCCAGCATTTT
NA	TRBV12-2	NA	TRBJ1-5	CASRLPLDRGLRNQPQHF	TGTGCAAGTCGCTTACCGTTGGACAGGGGTTTAAGGAATCAGCCCCAGCATTTT
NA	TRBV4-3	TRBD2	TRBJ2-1	CASSQDHAGGYNEQFF	TGCGCCAGCAGCCAAGATCATGCGGGAGGATACAATGAGCAGTTCTTC
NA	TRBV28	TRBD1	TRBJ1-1	CASSLRIRQGLNTEAFF	TGTGCCAGCAGTTTAAGAATTCGACAGGGCCTGAACACTGAAGCTTTCTTT
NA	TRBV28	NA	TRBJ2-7	CASSPTRDYEQYF	TGTGCCAGCAGTCCAACTAGAGATTACGAGCAGTACTTC
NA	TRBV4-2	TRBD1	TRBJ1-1	CASSQRTGVPEAFF	TGTGCCAGCAGCCAACGAACAGGGGTCCCTGAAGCTTTCTTT
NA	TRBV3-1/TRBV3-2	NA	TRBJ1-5	CASSTRTMGNQPQHF	TGTGCCAGCAGCACACGGACAATGGGCAATCAGCCCCAGCATTTT